The 8 T cell receptor beta chains reported below all come from one sample, sequenced in a study of cytomegalovirus exposure and HLA in healthy donors. The PCR ran on 60 Vbeta and 13 Jbeta primers. Here immunoSEQ multiplex PCR was the method, and the copy in TCRdb shows in-frame clones only, minus some. The top ten hold approximately 1% of the sample, which has about 140,000 clones, almost 80% seen once. Sequences were obtained from PBMCs. These TCRs come from a man in his late teens or twenties in good health and CMV-seronegative.

V is TRBV7-2 and J is TRBJ1-3, with TRBD1 as a possible D gene (6 bases). The CDR3 consists of 13 residues. CDR1 and CDR2 (germline): SGHTA, FQGNSA. V gave up 8 bases and J gave up 1 base, with 9 bases separating them. For the CDR3, the DNA is TGTGCCAGCGCTACAGGGTCTGGAAACACCATATATTTT. Translated, it gives CASATGSGNTIYF.

This clone was counted once. V is TRBV27 and J is TRBJ2-1, with D possibly TRBD2 on 6 matching bases. CDR3 size: 15 residues. Germline V gene data show CDR1 as MNHEY and CDR2 as SMNVEV (reference sequence). Trimming removed 2 bases from V and 12 bases from J, with 20 bases in between. The CDR3 bases are TGTGCCAGCAGTTTAGGGGGGTCCCGGGACGGCGGGCAGTTCTTC. Translation gives CASSLGGSRDGGQFF.

This clone occurred many times. The CDR3 here is CASSLSVGTDGYGYTF. The CDR3 region has the DNA TGCGCCAGCAGCTTGAGTGTTGGGACAGACGGCTATGGCTACACCTTC. The chain employs TRBV5-1 and TRBJ1-2, with TRBD1 matching 7 bases. V was pared by 1 base and J by 4 bases, with 10 bases of the junction left unmatched. Germline CDR1 is SGHRS and CDR2 is YFSETQ. CDR3 length: 16 amino acids.

The genes are TRBV27 and TRBJ2-1; 13 bases agree with TRBD2. Germline V gives CDR1 MNHEY, CDR2 SMNVEV (reference sequence). The CDR3 length is 13 residues. With 8 bases clipped from V and 6 bases from J, the junction kept 1 base outside the gene matches. The CDR3: CASRLAGGNEQFF. The CDR3 nucleotides read TGTGCCAGCCGACTAGCGGGGGGCAATGAGCAGTTCTTC.

The chain uses TRBV30 and TRBJ1-3; D assignment may be TRBD1 or TRBD2 (5 bases each). The end of the DNA fits TRBJ2-2 better, so the J call may be wrong. CDR3 length: 13 amino acids. The germline gives CDR1 GTSNPN, CDR2 SVGIG (reference sequence). CDR3 DNA: TGTGCCTGGAGTGTACTGGGGGCCGGGGAGCTGTTTTTT. Translation: CAWSVLGAGELFF.

The DNA for the CDR3 is TGTGCCAGCGGCGGGAGGGAGGACTATGGCTACACCTTC. It specifies CASGGREDYGYTF. This sequence joins TRBV14 and TRBJ1-2; D gene unclear. Trimming cost V 8 bases and J 3 bases, with 13 bases left between them. Germline CDR1 and CDR2: SGHDN and FVKESK. The CDR3 is made up of 13 amino acids.

The chain combines TRBV2 with TRBJ1-1; weak D call: TRBD1 (5 bases). Germline CDR1 and CDR2: SNHLY and FYNNEI. The V gene lost 0 bases and the J gene lost 9 bases, with 17 bases spanning the gap. This CDR3 has 15 amino acids. For the CDR3, the DNA is TGTGCCAGCAGTGAAGCGGATAAGGGGATCCCTAAAGCTTTCTTT. Protein: CASSEADKGIPKAFF.

This clone occurred once. The genes are TRBV19 and TRBJ2-3; 9 nucleotides agree with TRBD1. J gave up 1 base and V 4 bases, and 3 bases lay outside the gene matches. Germline CDR1 is LNHDA and CDR2 is SQIVND (reference sequence). The CDR3 has 15 residues. The CDR3 region is CASSTRDRGTDTQYF. CDR3 bases: TGTGCCAGTAGTACCAGGGACAGGGGCACAGATACGCAGTATTTT.